This T cell receptor beta chain was recorded in a study of blood T cell repertoires in COVID-19. Overall study: COVID-19 samples, acute and convalescent, were from the United States, Italy and Spain. Nucleic acid was either cDNA or gDNA, and it came from T cells, B-cell-depleted T cells, or PBMCs.

This clone was recorded once. Source study methods: By means of reference gene primer amplification, nucleated cell counts were estimated. The data were produced by immunoSEQ multiplex PCR, yet TCRdb's version contains in-frame clones alone and is incomplete. V and J calls and clone size are as listed in that table; D and trimming were resolved from the DNA. The repertoire has 150,000 to 160,000 clones, about 90% of them found once; the top ten carry around 0.55%. The V gene's germline CDR1 is GTSNPN and CDR2 SVGIG (reference sequence). Trimming cost V 2 bases and J 4 bases, with 9 bases left between them. This CDR3 comprises 13 residues.

The receptor was isolated from a man between 45 and 60 years old with acute or convalescent COVID-19. The sequencing input was peripheral blood. This sequence joins TRBV30 and TRBJ1-5, with D perhaps TRBD1 (5 bases). The CDR3 DNA is TGTGCCTGGAGTACCGGGGGGAATCAGCCCCAGCATTTT. It specifies CAWSTGGNQPQHF.